This TCR beta chain emerged from a study of cytomegalovirus exposure and HLA in healthy donors. Donors were nominally healthy when sampled, though unrecorded immune exposures were likely. Of note for this clone: Its antigen is not identified.

Use of 60 Vbeta and 13 Jbeta primers characterized the PCR. Profiled with immunoSEQ multiplex PCR; TCRdb holds only in-frame clones, not every one. The data show approximately 100,000 clones, 70% to 80% seen once. Study results and limitations: A later analysis revealed that TCR association rates differed between HLA loci, peaking at DRB1 and bottoming out at HLA-C. Later on, analysis showed that most CMV-associated TCR beta chains appeared to be HLA-restricted. Accurate predictions that matched the HLA-A and HLA-B alleles of most subjects were reportedly made from TCR beta sequences.

Germline CDR1 reads WNHNN; CDR2 reads SYGVQD (reference sequence). Deletions cut 4 bases from V and 3 bases from J, with 9 bases between. CDR3 length equals 14 residues. Material for sequencing was PBMCs. The V gene is TRBV10-1, the J gene TRBJ2-2; a weak D match, TRBD1 (6 bases). This TCR derives from a middle-aged woman in good health and CMV-seronegative. The CDR3 region is CASSGGGDTGELFF. The CDR3, as DNA: TGCGCCAGCAGTGGAGGGGGTGACACCGGGGAGCTGTTTTTT.